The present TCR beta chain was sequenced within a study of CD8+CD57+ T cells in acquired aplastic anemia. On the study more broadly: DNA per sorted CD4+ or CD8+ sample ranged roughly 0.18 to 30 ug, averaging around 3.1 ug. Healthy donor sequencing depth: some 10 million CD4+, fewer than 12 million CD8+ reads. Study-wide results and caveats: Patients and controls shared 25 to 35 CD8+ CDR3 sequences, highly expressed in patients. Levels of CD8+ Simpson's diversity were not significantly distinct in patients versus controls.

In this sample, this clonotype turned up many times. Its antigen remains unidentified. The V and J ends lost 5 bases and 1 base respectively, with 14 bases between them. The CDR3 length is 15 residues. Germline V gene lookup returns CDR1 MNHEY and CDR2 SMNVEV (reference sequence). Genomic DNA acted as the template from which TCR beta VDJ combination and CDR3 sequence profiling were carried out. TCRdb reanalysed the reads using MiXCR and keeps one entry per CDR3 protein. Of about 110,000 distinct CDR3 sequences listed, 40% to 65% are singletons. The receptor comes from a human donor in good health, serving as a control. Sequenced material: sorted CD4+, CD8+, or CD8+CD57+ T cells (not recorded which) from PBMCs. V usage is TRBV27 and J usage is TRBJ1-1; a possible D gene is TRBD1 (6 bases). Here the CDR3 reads CASSDQGHPNTEAFF. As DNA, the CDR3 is TGTGCCAGCAGTGACCAGGGACACCCGAACACTGAAGCTTTCTTT.